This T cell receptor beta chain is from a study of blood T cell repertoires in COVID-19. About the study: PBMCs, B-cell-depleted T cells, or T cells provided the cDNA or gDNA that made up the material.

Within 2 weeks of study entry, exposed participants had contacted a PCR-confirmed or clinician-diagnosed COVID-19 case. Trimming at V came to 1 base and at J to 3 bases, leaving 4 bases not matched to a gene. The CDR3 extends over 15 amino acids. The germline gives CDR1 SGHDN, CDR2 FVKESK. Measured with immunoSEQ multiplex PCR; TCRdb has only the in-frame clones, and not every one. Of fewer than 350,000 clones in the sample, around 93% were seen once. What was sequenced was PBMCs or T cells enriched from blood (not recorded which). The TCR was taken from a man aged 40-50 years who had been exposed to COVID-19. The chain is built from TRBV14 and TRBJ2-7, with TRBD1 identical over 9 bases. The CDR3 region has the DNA TGTGCCAGCAGCCAAGCGGGACAGGGCGACTACGAGCAGTACTTC. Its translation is CASSQAGQGDYEQYF.